One T cell receptor beta chain is described in this entry. V was clipped by 2 bases and J by 1 base; unmatched bases: 3. The germline V gene has CDR1 SGHRS and CDR2 YFSETQ. The CDR3 has 15 residues. Enrollment shut out patients with autoimmune disease history or systemic immunosuppression. Peripheral blood came from all dose cohorts at three timepoints. This entry belongs to a study of OX40 agonist ivuxolimab in advanced cancers. The assay was immunoSEQ multiplex PCR, and TCRdb's table has in-frame clones only and misses some. The sample holds tens of thousands of clones; about nine tenths are singletons and the top ten take approximately 2%.

Material: CD4+ or CD8+ T cells sorted from blood, obtained in a trial of the OX40 agonist ivuxolimab. V and J are TRBV5-1 and TRBJ2-1; TRBD1 matches 7 bases. This TCR was sampled from an adult with an advanced solid tumor such as melanoma, head and neck, liver or kidney cancer. CDR3: CASSLQGFSYNEQFF. As DNA, the CDR3 is TGCGCCAGCAGCTTACAGGGGTTTTCCTACAATGAGCAGTTCTTC.